This T cell receptor (beta chain) was found in a study of shared clonotypes between healthy human individuals. Naive CD8 cells lacked CD45RO and underwent positive selection for CCR7, leaving out terminally differentiated effector memory CD45RA+ cells. All donors qualified as healthy HIV-negative adults and had experienced no recent acute infections or vaccinations. The length of the CDR3 is 14 residues. CDR1 and CDR2 (germline): GTSNPN, SVGIG (reference sequence). Trimming removed 5 bases from V and 2 bases from J, with 14 bases in between. Libraries were prepared by immunoSEQ multiplex PCR; TCRdb keeps only in-frame clonotypes and omits some of them. This table has 1.5 million to 2.5 million clones, around 96% appearing once.

The J gene is TRBJ2-3, the V gene TRBV30; D gene unclear. This receptor was identified in a man between 18 and 35 years old in good health. Sample: naive CD8+ T cells sorted from blood. CDR3 DNA: TGTGCCTGGGAGTTCGGTGGAAACACAGATACGCAGTATTTT. This encodes CAWEFGGNTDTQYF.